This is a list of T cell receptor beta chains from one sample in a study of CD8+ T cells in alopecia areata. Here immunoSEQ multiplex PCR was the method, and the copy in TCRdb shows in-frame clones only, minus some. The sample carries approximately 180,000 clones, roughly 60% recorded once. The material sequenced was CD4+ T cells sorted from blood, taken at week 24, from a patient treated with tofacitinib. All receptors come from a human donor with alopecia areata. Each CDR3 is given with its conserved first and last residue.

j_gene	v_gene	CDR3aa
TRBJ1-5	TRBV2	CASSEGRTSNQPQHF
TRBJ2-5	TRBV15	CATSRVFGLGAETQYF
TRBJ1-4	TRBV12-5	CASGLGQRVGEKLFF
TRBJ2-3	TRBV29-1	CSVDRGYKQYF
TRBJ1-6	TRBV6-6	CASSITAGSSPLHF
TRBJ1-1	TRBV29-1	CSGRNTEAFF
TRBJ1-1	TRBV29-1	CSVVLRLNTEAFF
TRBJ1-6	TRBV7-9	CASSHRDRYSPLHF
TRBJ1-5	TRBV29-1	CSDRISNQPQHF
TRBJ1-4	TRBV2	CASSELGLTGEKLFF
TRBJ1-2	TRBV7-9	CASSLASGTGGHGYTF
TRBJ1-2	TRBV7-8	CASSFGDGYTF
TRBJ1-2	TRBV7-2	CASSSRPPPYGYTF
TRBJ2-4	TRBV7-2	CASSRNGAGDMGTRNIQYF
TRBJ2-7	TRBV25-1	CASSEEWGQGYEQYF
TRBJ2-4	TRBV5-1	CASSLETGGIAKNIQYF
TRBJ1-4	TRBV30	CAWRDPGPGNEKLFF
TRBJ1-5	TRBV29-1	CSIGGNQPQHF
TRBJ2-3	TRBV27	CASSRGMYTDTQYF
TRBJ1-1	TRBV15	CATSSEGRMNTEAFF
TRBJ1-1	TRBV5-1	CASSLGREETEAFF
TRBJ1-4	TRBV15	CATSMDRGNLVLFF
TRBJ2-1	TRBV29-1	CSVEEGPNEQFF
TRBJ1-1	TRBV19	CASSELMDSTEAFF
TRBJ2-3	TRBV7-2	CASSFQFDTQYF
TRBJ2-7	TRBV5-1	CASSLEMTGRSYEQYF
TRBJ2-4	TRBV2	CASSETIAKNIQYF
TRBJ1-5	TRBV4-3	CASSQGQGIQPQHF
TRBJ1-5	TRBV29-1	CSVEQGAGQPQHF
TRBJ2-7	TRBV10-3	CAISDRYEQYF
TRBJ2-3	TRBV5-1	CASSLADRDTDTQYF
TRBJ2-2	TRBV9	CASSVAILRGTGELFF